This T cell receptor (beta chain) came from a study of blood T cell repertoires in COVID-19. About the research overall: Acute and convalescent COVID-19 specimens originated in the United States, Italy and Spain. PBMCs, B-cell-depleted T cells, or T cells were the source of the cDNA or gDNA that made up the material.

Measured with immunoSEQ multiplex PCR; TCRdb has only the in-frame clones, and not every one. The sample yields roughly 500,000 clones, 88% seen once. V dropped 0 bases and J dropped 0 bases, with 11 bases sitting between them. Germline lookup yields CDR1 MNHEY and CDR2 SVGAGI. The CDR3 is made up of 16 amino acids. Allocation to cohorts depended on clinical history reported by the participants. The recovered donors of Cohort 3 showed two negative PCRs, clearance, or symptom resolution. The gene calls are TRBV6-5 and TRBJ1-1, with D unclear. The sample was PBMCs or T cells enriched from blood (not recorded which). The sequence derives from a woman in her forties who had recovered from COVID-19. The CDR3 DNA reads TGTGCCAGCAGTTACTCGATCCAGGCCATGAACACTGAAGCTTTCTTT. Protein product: CASSYSIQAMNTEAFF.